This T cell receptor (beta chain) originates from a study of cytomegalovirus exposure and HLA in healthy donors. Trimming took 2 bases from V and 0 from J; bases not matched to a gene: 3. CDR1 is SGDLS and CDR2 is YYNGEE in the germline V gene. The CDR3 consists of 15 residues. With 60 Vbeta and 13 Jbeta primers, the PCR was carried out. Sequencing used immunoSEQ multiplex PCR; TCRdb keeps in-frame clones, though not all of them. Counted here are 220,000 or so clones, roughly 80% occurring once; the ten biggest clones make up 2.7%. The chain is built from TRBV9 and TRBJ2-7, with 9 bases that match TRBD2. This TCR derives from a woman aged 40 to 55 in good health and CMV-seronegative. The sample comprised PBMCs. The CDR3 nucleotides are TGTGCCAGCAGCGTGGGAGCGGGGGGCTCCTACGAGCAGTACTTC. Its protein product is CASSVGAGGSYEQYF. The full variable domain, in which reference TRBV9 and TRBJ2-7 provide the parts outside the CDR3, is DSGVTQTPKHLITATGQRVTLRCSPRSGDLSVYWYQQSLDQGLQFLIQYYNGEERAKGNILERFSAQQFPDLHSELNLSSLELGDSALYFCASSVGAGGSYEQYFGPGTRLTVT.